The 32 T cell receptor beta chains in this list originate from one sample, sequenced in a study of identical twins. TCRdb called the 5' RACE reads again in MiXCR, with one record for every CDR3 protein. The data hold hundreds of thousands of distinct CDR3 sequences, with approximately 6% observed a single time. Sequences were obtained from naive T cells sorted from blood. The receptors come from a young man in good health.

In this sample, this clonotype turned up many times. V and J are TRBV5-1 and TRBJ2-4; TRBD1 matches at 11 bases. This CDR3 contains 15 residues. The trim removed 4 bases at V and 6 bases at J, leaving 6 bases unmatched. Germline CDR1 and CDR2: SGHRS and YFSETQ. CDR3 bases: TGCGCCAGCAGCATCGGACAGGGGGCAAGAAACATTCAGTACTTC. Amino acids: CASSIGQGARNIQYF.

This clonotype was recorded a few times. The rearrangement joins TRBV12-3 or TRBV12-4 to TRBJ1-5; D uncertain. The CDR3 covers 14 residues. Trimming left V 5 bases short and J 0 bases short, with 8 bases between. CDR3 in amino acids: CASSGRYSNQPQHF. CDR3 in DNA: TGTGCCAGCAGTGGAAGGTATAGCAATCAGCCCCAGCATTTT.

The chain is built from TRBV7-8 and TRBJ2-5; D not resolved. The CDR3 consists of 15 residues. Germline V CDR1 and CDR2: SGHVS, FQNEAQ. Between the trimmed V and J ends, which lost 4 bases and 1 base, there was a span of 13 bases. As DNA, the CDR3 is TGTGCCAGCAGCTCTCGGACCCGGAGCCAAGAGACCCAGTACTTC. It encodes CASSSRTRSQETQYF.

There are many counts of this clonotype. The chain links TRBV6-2 or TRBV6-3 to TRBJ2-2, with D possibly TRBD2 on 6 matching bases. This CDR3 is built from 15 residues. CDR1 is MNHEY and CDR2 is SVGEGT in the germline V gene. Trimming took off 5 bases at V and 5 bases at J, with 15 bases between the two ends. In nucleotides, the CDR3 is TGTGCCAGCAGTCCCGACGGGAGACGGACCGGGGAGCTGTTTTTT. It is translated as CASSPDGRRTGELFF.

This clonotype was recorded at least ten times. The chain joins TRBV28 to TRBJ2-1, with D unclear. The V end lost 4 bases, the J end lost 9 bases, and 10 bases lay between the germline ends. Germline V gene sequence: CDR1 MDHEN, CDR2 SYDVKM. CDR3 size: 12 residues. CDR3 nucleotides: TGTGCCAGCAGTTGGGGAATGGGTGAGCAGTTCTTC. The encoded protein is CASSWGMGEQFF.

This clonotype has ten or more counts. This chain uses TRBV29-1 with TRBJ2-1; the D call may be TRBD1 or TRBD2 (5 bases each). The CDR3 is 14 amino acids. The ends were cut back, 4 bases at V and 5 bases at J, with 15 bases in the middle. Germline V gives CDR1 SQVTM, CDR2 ANQGSEA. The CDR3 DNA is TGCAGCGTTGTTCTGGGGACGTCTAACAATGAGCAGTTCTTC. It yields the protein CSVVLGTSNNEQFF.

This clonotype has a count of ten or more. The V and J genes are TRBV7-9 and TRBJ1-1; 11 nucleotides align to TRBD1. V lost 4 bases to trimming and J lost 0 bases; unmatched junction nucleotides: 4. CDR3 length: 16 amino acids. The germline gives CDR1 SEHNR, CDR2 FQNEAQ (reference sequence). CDR3 amino acids: CASSYGTGGLNTEAFF. The CDR3 DNA reads TGTGCCAGCAGCTACGGGACAGGGGGGCTGAACACTGAAGCTTTCTTT.

This clonotype was counted ten times or more. The rearrangement joins TRBV24-1 to TRBJ1-5, with 12 bases aligning to TRBD1. V was pared by 6 bases and J by 0 bases, with 5 bases of the junction left unmatched. Germline CDR1 and CDR2: KGHDR and SFDVKD. The CDR3 runs 17 residues. The CDR3 DNA follows: TGTGCCACCAGTATAGGGACAGGGGGCTTTAGCAATCAGCCCCAGCATTTT. It translates to CATSIGTGGFSNQPQHF.

The chain links TRBV7-3 to TRBJ1-1; D remains ambiguous. The ends were cut back, 5 bases at V and 6 bases at J, with 16 bases in the middle. The CDR3 totals 14 residues. CDR1 is SGHTA and CDR2 is FQGTGA in the germline V gene. CDR3: CASSIEDIVPEAFF. The CDR3 DNA is TGTGCCAGCAGCATTGAGGATATCGTACCTGAAGCTTTCTTT.

The sample holds many counts of this clonotype. The chain is built from TRBV10-3 and TRBJ2-3; tentatively, D is TRBD1 (5 bases). V lost 2 bases and J lost 0, with 9 bases in between. Germline V gives CDR1 ENHRY, CDR2 SYGVKD. This CDR3 comprises 15 residues. The CDR3 sequence is CAISERGVSTDTQYF. DNA for the CDR3: TGTGCCATCAGTGAGAGGGGTGTGAGCACAGATACGCAGTATTTT.

This clonotype showed up many times. CDR3 nucleotides: TGTGCCAGCAGCCAAGGACAGGGGGTTCAGCAGCCCCAGCATTTT. It codes for CASSQGQGVQQPQHF. The genes are TRBV5-6 and TRBJ1-5, with TRBD1 matching 10 bases. The CDR3 totals 15 residues. The V gene's germline CDR1 is SGHDT and CDR2 YYEEEE. The V gene end was trimmed by 4 bases and the J gene end by 7 bases; junction bases not matched to a gene: 8.

This clonotype was counted at least ten times. The rearrangement uses TRBV28 and TRBJ2-7, with D possibly TRBD2 on 7 matching bases. The V end lost 3 bases, the J end lost 5 bases, and 23 bases lay between the germline ends. Germline V gene lookup returns CDR1 MDHEN and CDR2 SYDVKM. This CDR3 contains 17 residues. Here the CDR3 reads CASSLTRFGGGRDEQYF. CDR3 DNA: TGTGCCAGCAGTTTGACGCGATTTGGGGGGGGGCGAGACGAGCAGTACTTC. Full variable domain (rest looked up from reference TRBV28 and TRBJ2-7): DVKVTQSSRYLVKRTGEKVFLECVQDMDHENMFWYRQDPGLGLRLIYFSYDVKMKEKGDIPEGYSVSREKKERFSLILESASTNQTSMYLCASSLTRFGGGRDEQYFGPGTRLTVT.

This clonotype was seen repeatedly, ten times or more. This chain joins TRBV10-3 and TRBJ2-7, with TRBD2 as a possible D gene (5 bases). This CDR3 contains 16 residues. The V end was cut by 0 bases, the J end by 9 bases, with 21 bases between. CDR1 is ENHRY, CDR2 SYGVKD, per germline. This CDR3 reads CAISESIVSGRLVQYV. CDR3 nucleotide sequence: TGTGCCATCAGTGAGTCGATAGTCAGCGGCAGGTTGGTGCAGTACGTC.

The rearrangement joins TRBV15 to TRBJ1-6; no clear D. This CDR3 is built from 13 residues. Between the trimmed V and J ends, which lost 5 bases and 9 bases, there was a span of 11 bases. Germline values: CDR1 LNHNV, CDR2 YYDKDF (reference sequence). The DNA for the CDR3 is TGTGCCACCAGCCCAGCCCCTGGTTCACCCCTCCACTTT. Translated: CATSPAPGSPLHF.

The chain employs TRBV7-8 and TRBJ2-2; D might be TRBD2 (6 bases). Germline CDR1 and CDR2: SGHVS and FQNEAQ. This CDR3 has 15 amino acids. V dropped 5 bases and J dropped 6 bases, with 16 bases sitting between them. The CDR3 DNA is TGTGCCAGCAGCCCCCGGGGACTTGGTGCCGGGGAGCTGTTTTTT. This sequence encodes CASSPRGLGAGELFF.

This clonotype was counted many times. The chain uses TRBV29-1 and TRBJ2-4; possible D gene TRBD2, 5 bases. CDR1 is SQVTM and CDR2 is ANQGSEA in the germline V gene. This CDR3 is built from 19 residues. V shed 0 bases and J shed 0 bases, with 21 bases lying between them. CDR3 bases: TGCAGCGTTGAAGATTTAAGCGGCTTTCTGAAGGGAGCCAAAAACATTCAGTACTTC. This encodes CSVEDLSGFLKGAKNIQYF.

This clonotype was seen ten or more times. The J gene is TRBJ1-5, the V gene TRBV12-3 or TRBV12-4, with TRBD1 matching 8 bases. CDR3 length: 14 amino acids. V lost 5 bases, J lost 1 base, and 1 base stayed unmatched. Here the CDR3 DNA reads TGTGCCAGCAGTAGACAGGGGAGCAATCAGCCCCAGCATTTT. Translating it yields CASSRQGSNQPQHF.

The chain combines TRBV15 with TRBJ2-5; TRBD1 might be the D (6 bases). The CDR3 extends over 14 amino acids. Trimming shortened V by 3 bases and J by 0 bases, and 8 bases separated the two germline ends. CDR1 is LNHNV, CDR2 YYDKDF, per germline (reference sequence). In DNA form, the CDR3 reads TGTGCCACCAGCAGCGACAGGAACCAAGAGACCCAGTACTTC. Amino acids: CATSSDRNQETQYF.

This clonotype was counted many times. V gene TRBV15 combines with J gene TRBJ2-5; TRBD2 matches 13 bases. The CDR3 runs 16 residues. J was trimmed by 5 bases and V by 8 bases; bases with no gene match: 11. CDR1 is LNHNV and CDR2 is YYDKDF in the germline V gene (reference sequence). The CDR3 DNA sequence: TGTGCCACCGGTTCGGGACTAGCGGGAAGAGAGGAGACCCAGTACTTC. Amino acids: CATGSGLAGREETQYF.

This clonotype has ten or more counts. This sequence joins TRBV3-1 and TRBJ2-7; 7 bases align to TRBD2. Germline V gene sequence: CDR1 LGHDT, CDR2 YNNKEL (reference sequence). This CDR3 is built from 13 residues. V dropped 4 bases and J dropped 5; count of bases not matched to a gene: 5. The CDR3 DNA sequence: TGTGCCAGCAGCCTAAGGGAGGGGCACGAGCAGTACTTC. Protein sequence: CASSLREGHEQYF.

The chain uses TRBV7-8 and TRBJ2-1; D might be TRBD1 or TRBD2, each matching 7 bases. This CDR3 is 19 amino acids long. V was clipped by 7 bases and J by 1 base, with 26 bases between them. The germline gives CDR1 SGHVS, CDR2 FQNEAQ. CDR3 bases: TGTGCCAGCAATCCAGCGGGACAGTGGGCTAGCGTATCCTACAATGAGCAGTTCTTC. Translated, it gives CASNPAGQWASVSYNEQFF.

The rearrangement uses TRBV7-3 and TRBJ2-2; 11 bases are shared with TRBD2. There are 16 residues in the CDR3. In germline, CDR1 is SGHTA, CDR2 FQGTGA. J lost 4 bases, V lost 4 bases, and 5 bases had no gene match. CDR3 protein: CASSYGSGRATGELFF. Written as DNA, the CDR3 is TGTGCCAGCAGCTACGGTAGCGGGAGGGCCACCGGGGAGCTGTTTTTT. Variable domain in full (rest from reference TRBV7-3 and TRBJ2-2): GAGVSQTPSNKVTEKGKYVELRCDPISGHTALYWYRQSLGQGPEFLIYFQGTGAADDSGLPNDRFFAVRPEGSVSTLKIQRTERGDSAVYLCASSYGSGRATGELFFGEGSRLTVL.

The chain employs TRBV19 and TRBJ2-7; D perhaps matches TRBD2 (6 bases). With 6 bases removed from V and 2 bases from J, the gap between germline ends came to 11 bases. Germline V gene lookup returns CDR1 LNHDA and CDR2 SQIVND (reference sequence). The CDR3 loop spans 13 amino acids. CDR3 region: CASSMEGPYEQYF. The CDR3 DNA is TGTGCCAGTAGCATGGAGGGACCCTACGAGCAGTACTTC.

This clonotype was seen just once. The chain links TRBV12-3 or TRBV12-4 to TRBJ2-7, with D perhaps TRBD2 (5 bases). Trimming shortened V by 3 bases and J by 2 bases, and 11 bases separated the two germline ends. CDR3 length equals 14 residues. This CDR3 reads CASSFPGGTYEQYF. As DNA, the CDR3 is TGTGCCAGCAGTTTTCCCGGAGGAACCTACGAGCAGTACTTC.

V and J are TRBV7-8 and TRBJ1-5; D uncertain. V lost 2 bases and J lost 0, with 11 bases in between. In germline, CDR1 is SGHVS, CDR2 FQNEAQ. The CDR3 totals 16 residues. The DNA of the CDR3 is TGTGCCAGCAGCTTAAATTCGGGGTATAGCAATCAGCCCCAGCATTTT. It specifies CASSLNSGYSNQPQHF.

The rearrangement joins TRBV4-3 to TRBJ2-1; 7 nucleotides line up with TRBD2. V lost 3 bases, J lost 8 bases, and 10 bases stayed unmatched. The CDR3 runs to 15 residues. Germline V lookup: CDR1 LGHNA, CDR2 YSLEER. The CDR3 DNA follows: TGCGCCAGCAGCCAGTGGCGGACTAGGCGTGATGAGCAGTTCTTC. Translated: CASSQWRTRRDEQFF.

This clonotype was picked up many times. V usage is TRBV10-3 and J usage is TRBJ1-1; D is possibly TRBD1 (5 bases). The CDR3 sequence is 13 residues long. The germline V gene encodes CDR1 ENHRY and CDR2 SYGVKD. The V gene lost 7 bases and the J gene lost 1 base, with 10 bases spanning the gap. The CDR3 sequence is CAITGTSNTEAFF. CDR3 sequence (DNA): TGTGCCATCACCGGGACGTCGAACACTGAAGCTTTCTTT.

This clonotype was seen ten or more times. The rearrangement joins TRBV20-1 to TRBJ2-1, with 13 bases identical to TRBD2. CDR1 is DFQATT, CDR2 SNEGSKA, per germline (reference sequence). Trimming cost V 1 base and J 0 bases; bases outside gene matches: 12. This CDR3 comprises 20 residues. The CDR3 nucleotides are TGCAGTGCTAGAGCCCCAACGGGACTAGCGGGATCGAGCTCCTACAATGAGCAGTTCTTC. This translates into CSARAPTGLAGSSSYNEQFF.

The table lists this clonotype with many counts. This chain joins TRBV6-1 and TRBJ2-2, with 7 bases matching TRBD1. This CDR3 has 14 residues. The V segment lost 5 bases and the J segment 4 bases; nucleotides outside the gene matches: 4. CDR1 and CDR2 from the germline V gene are MNHNS and SASEGT. CDR3 residues: CASSKGQTTGELFF. In DNA form, the CDR3 reads TGTGCCAGCAGTAAGGGACAGACCACCGGGGAGCTGTTTTTT.

This clonotype was seen many times. This sequence joins TRBV10-3 and TRBJ2-7; 7 nucleotides line up with TRBD1. Germline V gene data show CDR1 as ENHRY and CDR2 as SYGVKD. The CDR3 sequence is 13 residues long. V was pared by 7 bases and J by 0 bases, with 3 bases of the junction left unmatched. CDR3 bases: TGTGCCATCAAGGGGGCCAGCTCCTACGAGCAGTACGTC. It encodes CAIKGASSYEQYV.

This clonotype appeared many times. V and J are TRBV7-9 and TRBJ1-1; D unresolved. Per the germline V gene, CDR1 is SEHNR and CDR2 is FQNEAQ (reference sequence). The CDR3 loop spans 13 amino acids. V lost 6 bases and J 1 base, leaving 9 bases between the germline ends. The CDR3 DNA reads TGTGCCAGCAGACAGACGGAGAACACTGAAGCTTTCTTT. This codes for CASRQTENTEAFF. The entire variable domain, with the rest obtained from reference TRBV7-9 and TRBJ1-1, is as follows: DTGVSQNPRHKITKRGQNVTFRCDPISEHNRLYWYRQTLGQGPEFLTYFQNEAQLEKSRLLSDRFSAERPKGSFSTLEIQRTEQGDSAMYLCASRQTENTEAFFGQGTRLTVV.

Many counts were recorded for this clonotype. The chain combines TRBV12-5 with TRBJ1-1; unclear D gene. This CDR3 contains 14 residues. With 9 bases removed from V and 4 bases from J, the gap between germline ends came to 18 bases. CDR1 and CDR2 (germline): LGHNT, FRNRAP. The CDR3 loop is CASGVGQPGTEAFF. Here the CDR3 DNA reads TGTGCTAGCGGGGTCGGTCAGCCGGGCACTGAAGCTTTCTTT.